A few counts support the clone carrying this T cell receptor (beta chain). Its specificity is not known. TCRdb keeps only in-frame clones here, not all; method: immunoSEQ multiplex PCR. This table has tens of thousands of clones, roughly 90% appearing once. The entry originates in a study of OX40 agonist ivuxolimab in advanced cancers. Whole-study context: Every 2 weeks, ivuxolimab was infused into the patients intravenously at between 0.01 and 10 mg/kg. Patients with prior anti-PD-1, anti-PD-L1 or anti-CTLA-4 therapy were eligible; 40% had some. Study-wide findings and caveats: At 0.1 to 3.0 mg/kg and by week 6, CD4+ and CD8+ T cells in the blood had expanded clonally.

The specimen comprised CD4+ or CD8+ T cells sorted from blood, sampled in a trial of the OX40 agonist ivuxolimab. The origin of this receptor is an adult with an advanced solid tumor such as melanoma, head and neck, liver or kidney cancer.

This CDR3 is CASSRTSGTSYEQYF. The CDR3 DNA reads as TGTGCCAGCAGCCGGACTAGCGGAACCTCCTACGAGCAGTACTTC. The rearrangement uses TRBV2 and TRBJ2-7, with 10 positions matching TRBD2. The CDR3 has 15 residues. J gave up 0 bases and V 6 bases, and 5 bases lay outside the gene matches. Germline V gene sequence: CDR1 SNHLY, CDR2 FYNNEI.